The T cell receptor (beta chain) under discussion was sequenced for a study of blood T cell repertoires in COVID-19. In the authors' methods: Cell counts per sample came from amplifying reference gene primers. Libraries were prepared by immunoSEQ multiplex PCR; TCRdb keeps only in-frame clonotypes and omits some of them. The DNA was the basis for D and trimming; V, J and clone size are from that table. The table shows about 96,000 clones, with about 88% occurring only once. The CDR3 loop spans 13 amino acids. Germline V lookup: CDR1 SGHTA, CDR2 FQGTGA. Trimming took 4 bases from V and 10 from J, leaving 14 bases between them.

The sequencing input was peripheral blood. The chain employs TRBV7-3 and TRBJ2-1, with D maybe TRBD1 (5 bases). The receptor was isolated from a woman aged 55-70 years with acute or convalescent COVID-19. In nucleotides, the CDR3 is TGTGCCAGCAGCTATTCAAGGGGCAACGAGCAGTTCTTC. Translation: CASSYSRGNEQFF.